This TCR beta chain stems from a study of tumor-infiltrating lymphocytes in glioblastoma multiforme. Three nested ARM-PCR rounds with V-beta and C-beta primers built TCRB libraries. No unique molecular identifiers were described for these TCRB libraries. TCRdb re-derived calls from the multiplex PCR reads in MiXCR, one entry per CDR3 protein. The profile shows about 13,000 distinct CDR3 sequences, under 70% of them singletons. Only one count was recorded for this clonotype. Its matching antigen is unknown. A read error may account for a junction end that differs from germline. Germline loops: CDR1 WSHSY, CDR2 SAAADI. This CDR3 is built from 13 residues. Study-wide points: Clone frequencies may be distorted by unequal TCR transcripts per cell. Only one glioblastoma patient had TCR and mutation analysis. The T cells in this sample were not sorted into functional subsets.

Specimen: brain tumor tissue. The V call is TRBV10-2, the J call TRBJ2-2, with a possible D match to TRBD2 (5 bases). The receptor was derived from a male donor with glioblastoma. CDR3 nucleotide sequence: TGCACCAGCAGTGATCCGAACACCGGGGAGATGTTTTTT. The encoded protein is CTSSDPNTGEMFF.